The rows below give T cell receptor beta chains drawn from one sample of a study of cytotoxic CD8 clonotypes in ibrutinib-treated CLL. Sequencing was performed with immunoSEQ multiplex PCR; in TCRdb, only in-frame clones are kept and a portion is missing. This table holds 150,000 or so clones, 88% found once. The starting material was PBMCs, obtained at disease progression, from a patient treated with ibrutinib. All receptors come from a human donor with chronic lymphocytic leukemia. Both conserved end residues are part of each CDR3. Each record gives: J gene, clone size, V gene, D gene, CDR3 protein, CDR3 DNA. D genes are given only for firm matches. For some rows the clone size is stated as once, few or many, or as a class when expanded; others skip it.

TRBJ2-1	NA	TRBV30	NA	CAWKQGGLSYNEQFF	TGTGCCTGGAAGCAGGGGGGCCTCTCCTACAATGAGCAGTTCTTC
TRBJ2-1	NA	TRBV5-1	TRBD2	CASSLGLAALGPYNEQFF	TGCGCCAGCAGCTTGGGACTAGCGGCCTTGGGGCCCTACAATGAGCAGTTCTTC
TRBJ2-5	NA	TRBV4-3	NA	CASSQDLRGRETQYF	TGCGCCAGCAGCCAAGATCTGCGCGGGCGTGAGACCCAGTACTTC
TRBJ2-7	NA	TRBV7-2	NA	CASSNGPSYEQYF	TGTGCCAGCAGCAATGGACCATCCTACGAGCAGTACTTC
TRBJ1-2	NA	TRBV30	NA	CAWKGGVLDGYTF	TGTGCCTGGAAGGGGGGGGTTTTGGATGGCTACACCTTC
TRBJ1-3	NA	TRBV25-1	NA	CASSERILRGPTGNTIYF	TGTGCCAGCAGTGAACGAATCTTGAGAGGGCCGACTGGAAACACCATATATTTT
TRBJ2-6	NA	TRBV18	NA	CASSPLGITSGANVLTF	TGTGCCAGCTCACCACTCGGGATTACCTCTGGGGCCAACGTCCTGACTTTC
TRBJ1-4	NA	TRBV2	TRBD1	CASSGLPGGNEKLFF	TGTGCCAGCAGTGGATTGCCAGGGGGTAATGAAAAACTGTTTTTT
TRBJ2-7	once	TRBV28	NA	CASSLGGRTYEQYF	TGTGCCAGCAGTTTAGGGGGGCGGACCTACGAGCAGTACTTC
TRBJ2-3	NA	TRBV7-6	NA	CASKAGASTDTQYF	TGTGCCAGCAAGGCGGGGGCTAGCACAGATACGCAGTATTTT
TRBJ1-4	NA	TRBV29-1	TRBD1	CSVTGTGIEKLFF	TGCAGCGTGACCGGGACAGGTATTGAAAAACTGTTTTTT
TRBJ1-1	NA	TRBV9	NA	CASSVGGRMNTEAFF	TGTGCCAGCAGCGTAGGGGGCAGAATGAACACTGAAGCTTTCTTT
TRBJ2-1	NA	TRBV4-2	NA	CASSRRLAREDEQFF	TGTGCCAGCAGCCGGCGGCTAGCCCGTGAGGATGAGCAGTTCTTC
TRBJ1-6	NA	TRBV5-1	TRBD1	CASSWDSNRGKNSPLHF	TGCGCCAGCAGCTGGGACAGCAATCGGGGGAAAAATTCACCCCTCCACTTT
TRBJ1-1	once	TRBV6-1	TRBD1	CASSDMGQSTPEAFF	TGTGCCAGCAGTGATATGGGACAGTCGACCCCTGAAGCTTTCTTT
TRBJ2-5	NA	TRBV5-4	NA	CASSRPQETQYF	TGTGCCAGCAGTCGGCCACAAGAGACCCAGTACTTC
TRBJ1-2	NA	TRBV9	NA	CASSGETDYGYTF	TGTGCCAGCAGCGGAGAGACAGACTATGGCTACACCTTC
TRBJ2-7	NA	TRBV30	TRBD1	CAWSYPGQGSYEQYF	TGTGCCTGGAGTTATCCGGGACAGGGTTCCTACGAGCAGTACTTC
TRBJ2-2	NA	TRBV30	TRBD1	CAWSDNGQGRAGELFF	TGTGCCTGGAGCGATAATGGACAGGGGCGGGCCGGGGAGCTGTTTTTT
TRBJ2-3	NA	TRBV11-3	NA	CASSLRGRTSSTDTQYF	TGTGCCAGCAGCCTACGAGGAAGAACCTCTAGCACAGATACGCAGTATTTT
TRBJ2-2	NA	TRBV5-1	NA	CASNPGQGRAGELFF	TGCGCCAGCAACCCCGGGCAGGGGCGGGCCGGGGAGCTGTTTTTT
TRBJ1-2	NA	TRBV29-1	NA	CSARGEPDYGYTF	TGCAGCGCGAGGGGGGAACCCGATTATGGCTACACCTTC
TRBJ2-5	NA	TRBV29-1	NA	CSAAGGGEQYF	TGCAGCGCGGCCGGGGGTGGAGAGCAGTACTTC
TRBJ2-7	NA	TRBV11-2	TRBD2	CASTGTSGRRPYF	TGTGCCAGTACCGGGACTAGCGGGAGACGCCCATACTTC
TRBJ2-7	few	TRBV5-4	NA	CASSITGVLYF	TGTGCCAGCAGCATAACGGGAGTCCTGTACTTC
TRBJ2-3	NA	TRBV5-1	TRBD2	CASSLGTSGTDTQYF	TGCGCCAGCAGCTTAGGGACTAGCGGCACAGATACGCAGTATTTT
TRBJ2-7	NA	TRBV19	TRBD1	CATQDRGYEQYF	TGTGCCACCCAGGACAGGGGCTACGAGCAGTACTTC
TRBJ2-7	NA	TRBV7-9	NA	CASSLEAAAYEQYF	TGTGCCAGCAGCTTAGAGGCAGCCGCCTACGAGCAGTACTTC
TRBJ2-7	NA	TRBV7-2	TRBD1	CASRGTGRYEQYF	TGTGCCAGCAGGGGGACAGGGAGATACGAGCAGTACTTC
TRBJ2-5	NA	TRBV28	NA	CASGRAGETQYF	TGTGCCAGCGGGCGAGCGGGAGAGACCCAGTACTTC
TRBJ2-3	NA	TRBV5-4	NA	CASRTNYADTQYF	TGTGCCAGCAGGACTAACTACGCAGATACGCAGTATTTT
TRBJ2-1	NA	TRBV5-1	NA	CASSLGPGANHNEQFF	TGCGCCAGCAGCTTGGGTCCGGGAGCCAACCACAATGAGCAGTTCTTC
TRBJ2-7	NA	TRBV5-1	NA	CASSGVPLYYEQYF	TGCGCCAGCAGCGGAGTCCCCCTCTACTACGAGCAGTACTTC
TRBJ1-4	NA	TRBV18	TRBD1	CASSLRQGAPTTNEKLFF	TGTGCCAGCTCACTAAGACAGGGGGCACCCACAACTAATGAAAAACTGTTTTTT
TRBJ2-3	NA	TRBV7-3	NA	CASSLTAGRTDTQYF	TGTGCCAGCAGCTTGACGGCGGGAAGGACAGATACGCAGTATTTT
TRBJ2-1	few	TRBV5-5	NA	CASSLEGDDEQFF	TGTGCCAGCAGCTTGGAAGGGGACGATGAGCAGTTCTTC
TRBJ2-3	NA	TRBV5-1	TRBD2	CASSLSPATSGTDTQYF	TGCGCCAGCAGCTTGTCCCCAGCGACTAGCGGGACAGATACGCAGTATTTT
TRBJ2-1	NA	TRBV30	TRBD1	CAWGTGGTNEQFF	TGTGCCTGGGGGACAGGGGGCACGAATGAGCAGTTCTTC
TRBJ2-7	NA	TRBV6-5	NA	CASSRKGLSLYF	TGTGCCAGCTCACGTAAAGGCTTAAGTCTCTACTTC
TRBJ2-2	NA	TRBV6-5	NA	CASSQRGPPGELFF	TGTGCCAGCAGCCAGCGTGGGCCCCCCGGGGAGCTGTTTTTT
TRBJ1-4	NA	TRBV19	NA	CASSTHRVGSNEKLFF	TGTGCCAGTAGTACCCACCGCGTGGGCTCTAATGAAAAACTGTTTTTT
TRBJ2-7	NA	TRBV6-1	TRBD1	CASEDRVTYEQYF	TGTGCCAGCGAGGACAGGGTAACCTACGAGCAGTACTTC
TRBJ1-5	few	TRBV7-2	NA	CASSPRGGGYQPQHF	TGTGCCAGCAGCCCCCGGGGGGGCGGGTATCAGCCCCAGCATTTT
TRBJ2-7	NA	TRBV27	TRBD1	CASRRDRRTYEQYF	TGTGCCAGCAGAAGGGACAGGAGAACATACGAGCAGTACTTC
TRBJ2-5	NA	TRBV7-9	TRBD1	CASSHGGTETQETQYF	TGTGCCAGCAGCCATGGTGGGACAGAGACCCAAGAGACCCAGTACTTC